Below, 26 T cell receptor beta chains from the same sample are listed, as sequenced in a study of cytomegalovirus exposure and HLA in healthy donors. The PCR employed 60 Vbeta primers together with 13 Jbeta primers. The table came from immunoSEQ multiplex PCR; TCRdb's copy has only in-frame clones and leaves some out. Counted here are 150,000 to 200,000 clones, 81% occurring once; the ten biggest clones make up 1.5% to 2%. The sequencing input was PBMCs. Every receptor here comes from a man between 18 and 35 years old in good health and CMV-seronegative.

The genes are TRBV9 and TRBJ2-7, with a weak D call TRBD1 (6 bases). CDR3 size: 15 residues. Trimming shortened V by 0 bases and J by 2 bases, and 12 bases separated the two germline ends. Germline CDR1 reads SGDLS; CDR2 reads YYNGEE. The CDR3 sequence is CASSVAPGTTYEQYF. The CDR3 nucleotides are TGTGCCAGCAGCGTAGCGCCGGGGACAACCTACGAGCAGTACTTC. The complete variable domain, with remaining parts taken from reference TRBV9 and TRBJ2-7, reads DSGVTQTPKHLITATGQRVTLRCSPRSGDLSVYWYQQSLDQGLQFLIQYYNGEERAKGNILERFSAQQFPDLHSELNLSSLELGDSALYFCASSVAPGTTYEQYFGPGTRLTVT.

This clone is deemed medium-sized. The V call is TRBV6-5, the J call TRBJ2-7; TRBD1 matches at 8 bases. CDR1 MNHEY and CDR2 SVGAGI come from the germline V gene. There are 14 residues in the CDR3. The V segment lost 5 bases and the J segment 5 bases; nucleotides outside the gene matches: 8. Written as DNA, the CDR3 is TGTGCCAGCAGTGGAGGACAGGGCGGGAACGAGCAGTACTTC. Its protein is CASSGGQGGNEQYF.

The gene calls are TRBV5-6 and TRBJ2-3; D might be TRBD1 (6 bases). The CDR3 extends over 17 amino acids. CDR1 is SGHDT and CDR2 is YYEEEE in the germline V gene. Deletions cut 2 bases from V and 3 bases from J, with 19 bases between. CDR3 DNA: TGTGCCAGCAGCTTAAGAGGCAGGGGAGCCGTGACAGATACGCAGTATTTT. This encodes CASSLRGRGAVTDTQYF.

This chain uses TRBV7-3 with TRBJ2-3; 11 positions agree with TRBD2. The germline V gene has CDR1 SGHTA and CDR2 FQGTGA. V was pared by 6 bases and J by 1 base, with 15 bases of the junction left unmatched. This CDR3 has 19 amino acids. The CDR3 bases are TGTGCCAGCAGTTCACCCGGGACTAGCGGATCCTACGGCACAGATACGCAGTATTTT. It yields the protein CASSSPGTSGSYGTDTQYF.

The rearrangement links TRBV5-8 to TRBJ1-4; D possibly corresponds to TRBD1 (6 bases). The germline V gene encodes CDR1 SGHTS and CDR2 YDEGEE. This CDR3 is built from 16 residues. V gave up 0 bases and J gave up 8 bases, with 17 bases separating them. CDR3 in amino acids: CASSLAGGGRREKLFF. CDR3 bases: TGTGCCAGCAGCTTGGCTGGCGGGGGCAGGCGGGAAAAACTGTTTTTT.

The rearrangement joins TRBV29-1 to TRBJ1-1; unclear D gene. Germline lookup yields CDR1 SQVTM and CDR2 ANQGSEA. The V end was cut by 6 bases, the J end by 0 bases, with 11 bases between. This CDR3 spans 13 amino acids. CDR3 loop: CSVEDHMNTEAFF. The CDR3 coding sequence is TGCAGCGTGGAGGACCACATGAACACTGAAGCTTTCTTT. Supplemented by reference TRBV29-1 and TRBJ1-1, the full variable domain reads SAVISQKPSRDICQRGTSLTIQCQVDSQVTMMFWYRQQPGQSLTLIATANQGSEATYESGFVIDKFPISRPNLTFSTLTVSNMSPEDSSIYLCSVEDHMNTEAFFGQGTRLTVV.

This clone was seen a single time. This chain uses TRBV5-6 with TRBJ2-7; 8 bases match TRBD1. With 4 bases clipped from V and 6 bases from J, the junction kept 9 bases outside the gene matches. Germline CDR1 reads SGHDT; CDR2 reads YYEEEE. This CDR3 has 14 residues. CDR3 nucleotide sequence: TGTGCCAGCAGCAAAAGACAGGGGAAGAGCGAGCAGTACTTC. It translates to CASSKRQGKSEQYF.

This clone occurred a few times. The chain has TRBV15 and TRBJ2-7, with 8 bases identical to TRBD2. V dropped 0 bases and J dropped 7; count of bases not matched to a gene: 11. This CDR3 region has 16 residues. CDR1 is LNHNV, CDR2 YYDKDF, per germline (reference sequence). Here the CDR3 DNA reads TGTGCCACCAGCAGAGATCGAACTAGCGGTATGTGGGAGCAGTACTTC. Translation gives CATSRDRTSGMWEQYF.

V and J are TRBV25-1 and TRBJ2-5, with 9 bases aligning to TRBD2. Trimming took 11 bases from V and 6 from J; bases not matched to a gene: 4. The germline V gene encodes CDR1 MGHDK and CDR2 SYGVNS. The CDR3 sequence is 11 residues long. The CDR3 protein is CAGGGGKTQYF. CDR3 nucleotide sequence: TGTGCCGGCGGGGGGGGGAAGACCCAGTACTTC.

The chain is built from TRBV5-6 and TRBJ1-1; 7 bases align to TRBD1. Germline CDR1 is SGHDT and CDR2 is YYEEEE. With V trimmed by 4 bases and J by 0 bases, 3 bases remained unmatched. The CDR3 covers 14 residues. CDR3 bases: TGTGCCAGCAGCCAGGGACAGATGAACACTGAAGCTTTCTTT. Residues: CASSQGQMNTEAFF. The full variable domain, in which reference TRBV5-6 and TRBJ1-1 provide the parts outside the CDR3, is DAGVTQSPTHLIKTRGQQVTLRCSPKSGHDTVSWYQQALGQGPQFIFQYYEEEERQRGNFPDRFSGHQFPNYSSELNVNALLLGDSALYLCASSQGQMNTEAFFGQGTRLTVV.

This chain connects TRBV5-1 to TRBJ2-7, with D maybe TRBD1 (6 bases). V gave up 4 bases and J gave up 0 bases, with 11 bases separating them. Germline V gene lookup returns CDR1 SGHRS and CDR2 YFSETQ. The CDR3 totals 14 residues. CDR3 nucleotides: TGCGCCAGCAGCCGTGGGACAAGCTCCTACGAGCAGTACTTC. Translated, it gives CASSRGTSSYEQYF.

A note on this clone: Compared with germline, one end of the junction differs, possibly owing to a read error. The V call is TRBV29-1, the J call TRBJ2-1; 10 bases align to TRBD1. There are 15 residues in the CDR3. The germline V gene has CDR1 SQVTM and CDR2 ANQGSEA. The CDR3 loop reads CSAEKRDRGYNEQFF. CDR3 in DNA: TGCAGCGCTGAAAAGCGGGACAGGGGCTACAATGAGCAGTTCTTC.

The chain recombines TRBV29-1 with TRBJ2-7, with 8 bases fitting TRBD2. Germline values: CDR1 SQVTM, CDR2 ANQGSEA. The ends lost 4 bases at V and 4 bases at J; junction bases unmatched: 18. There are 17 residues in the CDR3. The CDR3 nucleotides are TGCAGCGTTGGGGGGGATCCTGTCAGCGGGGGCTCATACGAGCAGTACTTC. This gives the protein CSVGGDPVSGGSYEQYF.

This CDR3 reads CSVEDLYGTGGIGQYF. DNA for the CDR3: TGCAGCGTTGAAGATCTGTACGGGACAGGGGGGATCGGGCAGTACTTC. The V call is TRBV29-1, the J call TRBJ2-7; 11 nucleotides line up with TRBD1. Germline V gene lookup returns CDR1 SQVTM and CDR2 ANQGSEA. With 0 bases clipped from V and 9 bases from J, the junction kept 13 bases outside the gene matches. This CDR3 spans 16 amino acids.

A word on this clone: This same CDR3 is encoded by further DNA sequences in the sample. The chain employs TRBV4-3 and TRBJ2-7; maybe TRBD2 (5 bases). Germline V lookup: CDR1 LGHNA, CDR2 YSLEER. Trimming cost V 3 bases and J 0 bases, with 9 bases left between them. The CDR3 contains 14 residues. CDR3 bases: TGCGCCAGCAGCCAGGCCCGGGGCTCCTACGAGCAGTACTTC. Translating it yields CASSQARGSYEQYF.

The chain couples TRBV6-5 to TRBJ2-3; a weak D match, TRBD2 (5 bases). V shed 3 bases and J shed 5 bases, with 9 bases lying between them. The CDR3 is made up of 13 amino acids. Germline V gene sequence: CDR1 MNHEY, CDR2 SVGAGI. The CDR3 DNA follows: TGTGCCAGCAGTTATCTAGGAGGAGATACGCAGTATTTT. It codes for CASSYLGGDTQYF.

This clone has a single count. The CDR3 loop is CASSAFGQGSYEQYF. As DNA, the CDR3 is TGTGCCAGCAGCGCCTTCGGACAGGGGTCCTACGAGCAGTACTTC. The V and J genes are TRBV9 and TRBJ2-7, with 9 bases matching TRBD1. Germline V gene lookup returns CDR1 SGDLS and CDR2 YYNGEE. The CDR3 sequence is 15 residues long. Losses at the gene ends were 3 bases for V and 1 base for J; bases not matched to a gene: 5.

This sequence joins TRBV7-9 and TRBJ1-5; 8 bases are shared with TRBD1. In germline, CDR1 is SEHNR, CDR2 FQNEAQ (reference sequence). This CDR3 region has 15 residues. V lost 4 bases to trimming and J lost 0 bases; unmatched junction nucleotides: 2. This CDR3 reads CASSSDRVSNQPQHF. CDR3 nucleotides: TGTGCCAGCAGCTCGGACAGGGTTAGCAATCAGCCCCAGCATTTT.

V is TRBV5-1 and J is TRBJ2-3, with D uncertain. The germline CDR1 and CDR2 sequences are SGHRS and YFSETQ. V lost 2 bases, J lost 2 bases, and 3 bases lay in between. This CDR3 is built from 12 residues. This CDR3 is CASSFYTDTQYF. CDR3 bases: TGCGCCAGCAGCTTTTACACAGATACGCAGTATTTT.

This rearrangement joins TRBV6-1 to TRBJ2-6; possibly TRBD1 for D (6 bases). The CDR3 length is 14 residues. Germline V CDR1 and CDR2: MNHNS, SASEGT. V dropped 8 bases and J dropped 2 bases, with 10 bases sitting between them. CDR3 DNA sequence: TGTGCCAGCCAGACAGGAGCTGGGGCCAACGTCCTGACTTTC. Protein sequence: CASQTGAGANVLTF.

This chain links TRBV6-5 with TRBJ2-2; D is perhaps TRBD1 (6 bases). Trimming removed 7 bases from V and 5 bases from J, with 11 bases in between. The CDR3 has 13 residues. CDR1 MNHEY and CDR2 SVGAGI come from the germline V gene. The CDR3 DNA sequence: TGTGCCAGCACACCAGGGGTGACCGGGGAGCTGTTTTTT. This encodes CASTPGVTGELFF.

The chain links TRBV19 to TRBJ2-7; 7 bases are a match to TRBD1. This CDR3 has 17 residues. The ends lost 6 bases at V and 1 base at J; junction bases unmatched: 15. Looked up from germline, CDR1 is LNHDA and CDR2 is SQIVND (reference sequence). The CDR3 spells CASSKMRTGRGSYEQYF. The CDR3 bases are TGTGCCAGTAGCAAGATGCGGACAGGCCGGGGTTCCTACGAGCAGTACTTC. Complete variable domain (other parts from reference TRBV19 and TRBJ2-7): DGGITQSPKYLFRKEGQNVTLSCEQNLNHDAMYWYRQDPGQGLRLIYYSQIVNDFQKGDIAEGYSVSREKKESFPLTVTSAQKNPTAFYLCASSKMRTGRGSYEQYFGPGTRLTVT.

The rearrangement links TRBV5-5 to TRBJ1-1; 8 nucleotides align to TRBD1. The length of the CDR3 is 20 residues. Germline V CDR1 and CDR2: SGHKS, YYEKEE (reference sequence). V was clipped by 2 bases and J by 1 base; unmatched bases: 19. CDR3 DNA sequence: TGTGCCAGCAGCTTAGGCATCTCAGGGGGCTTTGTCTTTGGGAACACTGAAGCTTTCTTT. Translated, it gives CASSLGISGGFVFGNTEAFF.

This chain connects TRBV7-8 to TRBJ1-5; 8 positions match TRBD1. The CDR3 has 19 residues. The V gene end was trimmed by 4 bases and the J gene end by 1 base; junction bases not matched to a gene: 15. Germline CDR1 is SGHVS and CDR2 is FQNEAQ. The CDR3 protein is CASSSGDRGAYRSNQPQHF. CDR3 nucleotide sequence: TGTGCCAGCAGCTCCGGCGACAGGGGCGCCTACAGAAGCAATCAGCCCCAGCATTTT.

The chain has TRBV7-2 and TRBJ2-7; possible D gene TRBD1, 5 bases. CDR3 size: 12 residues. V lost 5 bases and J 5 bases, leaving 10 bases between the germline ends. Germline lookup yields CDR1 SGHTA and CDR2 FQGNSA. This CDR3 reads CASSNRFHEQYF. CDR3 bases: TGTGCCAGCAGCAACAGGTTCCACGAGCAGTACTTC.

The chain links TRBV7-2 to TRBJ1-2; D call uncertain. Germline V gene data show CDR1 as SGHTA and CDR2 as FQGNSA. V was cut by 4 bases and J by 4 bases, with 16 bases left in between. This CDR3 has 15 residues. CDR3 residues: CASSYPGSPPYGYTF. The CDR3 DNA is TGTGCCAGCAGCTACCCCGGGAGCCCACCCTATGGCTACACCTTC.